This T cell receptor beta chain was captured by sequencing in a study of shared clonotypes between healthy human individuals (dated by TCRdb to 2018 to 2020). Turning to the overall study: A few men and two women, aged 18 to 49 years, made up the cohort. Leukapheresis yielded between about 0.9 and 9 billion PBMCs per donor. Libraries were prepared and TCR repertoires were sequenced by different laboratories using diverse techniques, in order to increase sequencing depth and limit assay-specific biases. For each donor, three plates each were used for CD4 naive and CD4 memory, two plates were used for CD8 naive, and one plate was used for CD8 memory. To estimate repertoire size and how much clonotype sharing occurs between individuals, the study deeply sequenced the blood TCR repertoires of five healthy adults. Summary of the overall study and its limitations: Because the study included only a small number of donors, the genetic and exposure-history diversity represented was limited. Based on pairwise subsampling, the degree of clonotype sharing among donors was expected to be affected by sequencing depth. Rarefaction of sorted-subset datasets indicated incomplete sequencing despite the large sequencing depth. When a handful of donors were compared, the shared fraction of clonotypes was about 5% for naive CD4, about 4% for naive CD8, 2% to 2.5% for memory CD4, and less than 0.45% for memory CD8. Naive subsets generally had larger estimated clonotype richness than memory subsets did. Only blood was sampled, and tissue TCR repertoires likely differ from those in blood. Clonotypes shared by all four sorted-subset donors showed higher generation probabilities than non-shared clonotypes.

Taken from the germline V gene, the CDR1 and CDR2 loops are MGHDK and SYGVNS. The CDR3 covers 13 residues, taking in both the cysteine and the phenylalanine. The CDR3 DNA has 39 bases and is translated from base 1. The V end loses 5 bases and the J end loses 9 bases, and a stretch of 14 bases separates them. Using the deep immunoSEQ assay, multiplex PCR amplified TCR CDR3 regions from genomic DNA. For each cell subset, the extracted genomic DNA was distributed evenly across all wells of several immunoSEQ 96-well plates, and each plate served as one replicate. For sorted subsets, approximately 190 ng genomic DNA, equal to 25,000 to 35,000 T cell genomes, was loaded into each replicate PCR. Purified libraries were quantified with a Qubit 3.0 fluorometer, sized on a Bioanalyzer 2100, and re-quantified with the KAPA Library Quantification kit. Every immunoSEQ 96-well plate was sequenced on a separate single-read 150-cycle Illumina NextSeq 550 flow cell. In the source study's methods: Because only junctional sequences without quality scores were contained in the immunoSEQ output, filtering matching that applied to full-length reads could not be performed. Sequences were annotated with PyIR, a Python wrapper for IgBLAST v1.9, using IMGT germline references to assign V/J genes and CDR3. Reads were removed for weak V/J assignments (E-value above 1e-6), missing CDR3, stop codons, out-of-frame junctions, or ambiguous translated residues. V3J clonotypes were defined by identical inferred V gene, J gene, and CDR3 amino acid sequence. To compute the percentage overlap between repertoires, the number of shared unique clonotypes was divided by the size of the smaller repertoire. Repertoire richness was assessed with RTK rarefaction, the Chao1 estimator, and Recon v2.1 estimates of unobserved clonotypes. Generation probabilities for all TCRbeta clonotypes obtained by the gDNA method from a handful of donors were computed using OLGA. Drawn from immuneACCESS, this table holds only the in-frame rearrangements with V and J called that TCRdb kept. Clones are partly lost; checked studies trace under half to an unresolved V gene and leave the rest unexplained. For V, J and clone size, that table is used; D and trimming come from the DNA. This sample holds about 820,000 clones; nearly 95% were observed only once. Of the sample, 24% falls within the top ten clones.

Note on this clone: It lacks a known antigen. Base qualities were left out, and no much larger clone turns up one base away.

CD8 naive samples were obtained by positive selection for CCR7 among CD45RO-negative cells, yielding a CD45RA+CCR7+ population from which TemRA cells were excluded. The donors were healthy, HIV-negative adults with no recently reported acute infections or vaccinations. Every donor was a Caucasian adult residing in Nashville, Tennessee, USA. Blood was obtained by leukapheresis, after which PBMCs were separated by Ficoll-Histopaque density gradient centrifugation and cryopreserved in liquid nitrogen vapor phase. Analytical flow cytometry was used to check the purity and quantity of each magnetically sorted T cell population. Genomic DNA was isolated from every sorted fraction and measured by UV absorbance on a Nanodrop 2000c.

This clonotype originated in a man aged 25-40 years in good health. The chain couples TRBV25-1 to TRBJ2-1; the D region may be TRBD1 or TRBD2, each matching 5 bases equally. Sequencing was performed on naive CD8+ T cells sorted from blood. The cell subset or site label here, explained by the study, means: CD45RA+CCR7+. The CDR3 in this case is CASSQWGNGEQFF. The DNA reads TGTGCCAGCAGTCAATGGGGGAACGGTGAGCAGTTCTTC. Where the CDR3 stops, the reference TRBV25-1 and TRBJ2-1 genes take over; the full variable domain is EADIYQTPRYLVIGTGKKITLECSQTMGHDKMYWYQQDPGMELHLIHYSYGVNSTEKGDLSSESTVSRIRTEHFPLTLESARPSHTSQYLCASSQWGNGEQFFGPGTRLTVL.